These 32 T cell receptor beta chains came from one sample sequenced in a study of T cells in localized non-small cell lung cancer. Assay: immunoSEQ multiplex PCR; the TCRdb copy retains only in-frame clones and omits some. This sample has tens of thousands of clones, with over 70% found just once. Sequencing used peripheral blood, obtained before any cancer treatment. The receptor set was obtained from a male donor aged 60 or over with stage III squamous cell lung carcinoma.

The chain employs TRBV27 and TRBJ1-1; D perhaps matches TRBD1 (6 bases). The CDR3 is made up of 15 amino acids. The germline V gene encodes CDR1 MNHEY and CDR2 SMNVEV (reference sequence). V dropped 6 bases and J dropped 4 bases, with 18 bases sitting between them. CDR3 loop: CASRYLQGSGTEAFF. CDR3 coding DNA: TGTGCCAGCAGATACCTACAGGGCTCAGGCACTGAAGCTTTCTTT.

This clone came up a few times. CDR3 DNA sequence: TGCGCCAGCAGCTTAAAACAGCTAAATGAAAAACTGTTTTTT. Amino acids: CASSLKQLNEKLFF. The chain links TRBV5-1 to TRBJ1-4; unclear D gene. The V gene's germline CDR1 is SGHRS and CDR2 YFSETQ. This CDR3 is built from 14 residues. The V and J ends lost 2 bases and 5 bases respectively, with 10 bases between them.

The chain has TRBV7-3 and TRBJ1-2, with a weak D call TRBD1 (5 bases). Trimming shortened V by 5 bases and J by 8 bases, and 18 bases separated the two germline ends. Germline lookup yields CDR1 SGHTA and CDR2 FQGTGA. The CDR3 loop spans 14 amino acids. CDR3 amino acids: CASSPGRPEGGYTF. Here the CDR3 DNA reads TGTGCCAGCAGCCCGGGACGACCCGAGGGAGGCTACACCTTC. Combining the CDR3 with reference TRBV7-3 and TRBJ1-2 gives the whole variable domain GAGVSQTPSNKVTEKGKYVELRCDPISGHTALYWYRQSLGQGPEFLIYFQGTGAADDSGLPNDRFFAVRPEGSVSTLKIQRTERGDSAVYLCASSPGRPEGGYTFGSGTRLTVV.

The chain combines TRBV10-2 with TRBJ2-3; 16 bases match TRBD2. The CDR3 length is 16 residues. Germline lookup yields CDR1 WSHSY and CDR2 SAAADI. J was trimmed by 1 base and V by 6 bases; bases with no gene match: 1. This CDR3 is CASRGTSGGGTDTQYF. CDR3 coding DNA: TGCGCCAGCAGGGGGACTAGCGGGGGGGGCACAGATACGCAGTATTTT.

The CDR3 protein is CASSELVASYGYTF. In DNA, the CDR3 is TGTGCCAGCAGTGAGCTGGTTGCTAGCTATGGCTACACCTTC. The chain has TRBV2 and TRBJ1-2; no clear D. The CDR3 totals 14 residues. The germline CDR1 and CDR2 sequences are SNHLY and FYNNEI. Trimming cost V 3 bases and J 4 bases, with 12 bases left between them. The full variable domain, its missing parts supplied by reference TRBV2 and TRBJ1-2, is EPEVTQTPSHQVTQMGQEVILRCVPISNHLYFYWYRQILGQKVEFLVSFYNNEISEKSEIFDDQFSVERPDGSNFTLKIRSTKLEDSAMYFCASSELVASYGYTFGSGTRLTVV.

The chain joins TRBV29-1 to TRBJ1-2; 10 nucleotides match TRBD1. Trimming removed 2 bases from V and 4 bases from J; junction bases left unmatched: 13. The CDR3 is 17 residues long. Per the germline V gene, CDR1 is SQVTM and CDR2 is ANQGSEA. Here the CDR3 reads CSVEFATGGFRGYGYTF. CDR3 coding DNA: TGCAGCGTTGAATTTGCGACAGGGGGCTTTCGGGGCTATGGCTACACCTTC.

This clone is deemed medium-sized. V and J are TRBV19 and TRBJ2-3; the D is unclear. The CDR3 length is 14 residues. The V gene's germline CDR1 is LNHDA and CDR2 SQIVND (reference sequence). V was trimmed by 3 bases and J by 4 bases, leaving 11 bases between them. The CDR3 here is CASSIISFSDTQYF. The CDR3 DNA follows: TGTGCCAGTAGTATTATCAGTTTCTCAGATACGCAGTATTTT.

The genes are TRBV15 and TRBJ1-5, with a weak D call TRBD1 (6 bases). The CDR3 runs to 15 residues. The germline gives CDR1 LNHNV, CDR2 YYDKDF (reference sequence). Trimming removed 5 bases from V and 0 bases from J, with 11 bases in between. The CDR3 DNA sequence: TGTGCCACCAGCCTGGACAGTTATAGCAATCAGCCCCAGCATTTT. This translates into CATSLDSYSNQPQHF.

The CDR3 bases are TGTGCCAGCAGTCAGACAGGAGATGGCTACACCTTC. Its protein product is CASSQTGDGYTF. The chain uses TRBV2 and TRBJ1-2; a possible D gene is TRBD1 (6 bases). The ends were cut back, 5 bases at V and 6 bases at J, with 10 bases in the middle. CDR1 is SNHLY, CDR2 FYNNEI, per germline. This CDR3 contains 12 residues.

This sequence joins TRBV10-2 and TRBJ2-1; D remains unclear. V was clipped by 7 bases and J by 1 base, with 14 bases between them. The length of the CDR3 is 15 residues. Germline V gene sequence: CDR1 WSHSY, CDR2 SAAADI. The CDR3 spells CASTMTVPSYNEQFF. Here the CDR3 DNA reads TGCGCCAGCACTATGACGGTCCCTTCCTACAATGAGCAGTTCTTC.

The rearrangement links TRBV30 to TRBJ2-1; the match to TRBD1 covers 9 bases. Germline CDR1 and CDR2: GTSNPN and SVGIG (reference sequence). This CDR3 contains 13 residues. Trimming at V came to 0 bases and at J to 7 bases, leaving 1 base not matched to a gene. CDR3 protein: CAWSVQGANEQFF. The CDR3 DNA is TGTGCCTGGAGTGTACAGGGGGCGAATGAGCAGTTCTTC.

The CDR3 region is CASSPPGLAGEQFF. CDR3 nucleotides: TGTGCCAGCAGCCCGCCCGGACTAGCGGGAGAGCAGTTCTTC. J is TRBJ2-1 and V is TRBV7-9; 12 nucleotides line up with TRBD2. Germline trimming cut 5 bases from V and 10 bases from J; bases unmatched to any gene: 6. Per the germline V gene, CDR1 is SEHNR and CDR2 is FQNEAQ (reference sequence). CDR3 length equals 14 residues.

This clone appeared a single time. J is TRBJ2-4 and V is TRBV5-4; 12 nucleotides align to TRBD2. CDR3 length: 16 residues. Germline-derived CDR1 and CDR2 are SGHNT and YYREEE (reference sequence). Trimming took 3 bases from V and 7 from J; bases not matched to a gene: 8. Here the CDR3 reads CASSSRTSGIGNIQYF. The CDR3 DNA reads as TGTGCCAGCAGCTCTAGGACTAGCGGGATAGGGAACATTCAGTACTTC.

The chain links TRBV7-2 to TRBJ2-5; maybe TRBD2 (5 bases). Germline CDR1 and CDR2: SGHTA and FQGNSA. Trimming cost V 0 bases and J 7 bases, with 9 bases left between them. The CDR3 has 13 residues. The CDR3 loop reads CASSLARAGTQYF. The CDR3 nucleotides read TGTGCCAGCAGCTTAGCGCGGGCGGGGACCCAGTACTTC.

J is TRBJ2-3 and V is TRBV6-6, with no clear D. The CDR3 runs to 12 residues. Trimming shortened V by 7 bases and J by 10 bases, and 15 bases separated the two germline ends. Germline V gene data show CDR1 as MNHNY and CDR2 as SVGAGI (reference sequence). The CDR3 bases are TGTGCCAGCACGGACGGCTCTAGGTCGCAGTATTTT. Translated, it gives CASTDGSRSQYF.

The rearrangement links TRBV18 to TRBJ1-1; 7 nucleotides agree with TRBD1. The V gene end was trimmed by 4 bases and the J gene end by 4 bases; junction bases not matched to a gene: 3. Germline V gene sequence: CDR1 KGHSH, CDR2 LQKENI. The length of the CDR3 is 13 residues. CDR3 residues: CASSQGAGTEAFF. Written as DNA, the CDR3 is TGTGCCAGCTCACAGGGGGCTGGCACTGAAGCTTTCTTT.

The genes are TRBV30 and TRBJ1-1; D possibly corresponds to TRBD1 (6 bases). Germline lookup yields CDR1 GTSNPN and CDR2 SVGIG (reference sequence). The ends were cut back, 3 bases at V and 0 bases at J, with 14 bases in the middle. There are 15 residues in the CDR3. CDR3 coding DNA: TGTGCCTGGAGGCCCCTGGACAGCTTGAACACTGAAGCTTTCTTT. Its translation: CAWRPLDSLNTEAFF.

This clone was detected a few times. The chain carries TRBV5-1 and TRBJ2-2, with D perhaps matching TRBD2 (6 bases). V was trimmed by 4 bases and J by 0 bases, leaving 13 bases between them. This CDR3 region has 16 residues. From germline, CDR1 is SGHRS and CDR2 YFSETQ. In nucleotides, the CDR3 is TGCGCCAGCAGCCCCGGGGCGGGGTCGAACACCGGGGAGCTGTTTTTT. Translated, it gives CASSPGAGSNTGELFF.

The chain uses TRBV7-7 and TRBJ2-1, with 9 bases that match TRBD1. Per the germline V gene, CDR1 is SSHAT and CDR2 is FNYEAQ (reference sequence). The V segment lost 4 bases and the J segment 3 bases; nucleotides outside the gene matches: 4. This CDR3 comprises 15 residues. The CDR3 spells CASSSGTGNYNEQFF. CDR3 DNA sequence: TGTGCCAGCAGCTCGGGGACAGGGAACTACAATGAGCAGTTCTTC.

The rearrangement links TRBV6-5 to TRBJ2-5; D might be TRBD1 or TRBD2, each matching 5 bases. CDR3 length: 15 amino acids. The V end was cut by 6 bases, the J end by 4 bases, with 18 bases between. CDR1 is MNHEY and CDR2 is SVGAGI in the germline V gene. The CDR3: CASRLNPGRRETQYF. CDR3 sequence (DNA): TGTGCCAGCAGATTAAACCCGGGACGACGAGAGACCCAGTACTTC.

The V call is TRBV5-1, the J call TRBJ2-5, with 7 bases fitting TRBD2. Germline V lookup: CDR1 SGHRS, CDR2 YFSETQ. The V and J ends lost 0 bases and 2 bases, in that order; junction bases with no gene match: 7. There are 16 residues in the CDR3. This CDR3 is CASSLVASGIQETQYF. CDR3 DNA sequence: TGCGCCAGCAGCTTGGTAGCTAGCGGCATACAAGAGACCCAGTACTTC.

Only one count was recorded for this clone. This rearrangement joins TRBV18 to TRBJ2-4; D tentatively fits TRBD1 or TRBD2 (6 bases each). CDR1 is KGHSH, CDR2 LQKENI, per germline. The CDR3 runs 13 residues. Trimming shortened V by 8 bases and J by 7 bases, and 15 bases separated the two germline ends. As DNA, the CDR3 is TGTGCCAGCCTCCGGACAGCGGGTAACATTCAGTACTTC. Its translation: CASLRTAGNIQYF.

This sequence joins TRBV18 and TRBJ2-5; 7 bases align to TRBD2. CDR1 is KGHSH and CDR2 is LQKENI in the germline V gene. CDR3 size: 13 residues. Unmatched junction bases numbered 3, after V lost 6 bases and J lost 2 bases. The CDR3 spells CASSGTTQETQYF. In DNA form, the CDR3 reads TGTGCCAGCTCGGGGACTACTCAAGAGACCCAGTACTTC.

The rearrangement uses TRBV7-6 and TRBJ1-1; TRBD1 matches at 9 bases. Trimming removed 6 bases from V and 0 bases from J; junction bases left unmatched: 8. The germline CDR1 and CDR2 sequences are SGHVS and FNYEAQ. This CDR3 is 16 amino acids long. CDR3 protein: CASSLLQGALNTEAFF. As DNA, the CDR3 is TGTGCCAGCAGTCTTTTACAGGGGGCCCTGAACACTGAAGCTTTCTTT.

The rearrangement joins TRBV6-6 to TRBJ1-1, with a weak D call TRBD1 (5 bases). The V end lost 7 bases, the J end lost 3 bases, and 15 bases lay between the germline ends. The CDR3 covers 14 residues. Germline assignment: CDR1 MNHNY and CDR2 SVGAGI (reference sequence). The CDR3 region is CASTSPGRDTEAFF. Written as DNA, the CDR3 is TGTGCCAGCACTTCGCCAGGGAGGGACACTGAAGCTTTCTTT.

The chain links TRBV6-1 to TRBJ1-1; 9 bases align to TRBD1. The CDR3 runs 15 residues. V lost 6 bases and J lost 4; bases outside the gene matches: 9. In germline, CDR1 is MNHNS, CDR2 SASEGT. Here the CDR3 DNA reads TGTGCCAGCAGATCCGGGACAGGGTTAGGCACTGAAGCTTTCTTT. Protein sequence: CASRSGTGLGTEAFF.

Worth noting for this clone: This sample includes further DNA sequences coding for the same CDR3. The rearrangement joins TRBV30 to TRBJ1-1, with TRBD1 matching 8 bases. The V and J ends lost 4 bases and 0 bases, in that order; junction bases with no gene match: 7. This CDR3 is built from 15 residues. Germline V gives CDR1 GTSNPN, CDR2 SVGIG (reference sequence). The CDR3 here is CAWIQGARLNTEAFF. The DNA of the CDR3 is TGTGCCTGGATCCAGGGGGCGCGGCTGAACACTGAAGCTTTCTTT.

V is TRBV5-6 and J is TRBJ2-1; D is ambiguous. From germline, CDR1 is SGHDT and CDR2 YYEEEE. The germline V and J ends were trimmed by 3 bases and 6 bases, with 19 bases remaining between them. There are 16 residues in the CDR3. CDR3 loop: CASSSTTTRSVNEQFF. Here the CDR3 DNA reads TGTGCCAGCAGCTCTACTACAACCCGTTCAGTCAATGAGCAGTTCTTC.

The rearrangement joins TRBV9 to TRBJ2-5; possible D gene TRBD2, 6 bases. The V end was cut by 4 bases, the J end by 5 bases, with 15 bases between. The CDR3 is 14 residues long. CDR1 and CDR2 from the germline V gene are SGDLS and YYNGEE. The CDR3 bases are TGTGCCAGCAGCTCCGGGGCGGGAAGGGAGACCCAGTACTTC. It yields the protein CASSSGAGRETQYF.

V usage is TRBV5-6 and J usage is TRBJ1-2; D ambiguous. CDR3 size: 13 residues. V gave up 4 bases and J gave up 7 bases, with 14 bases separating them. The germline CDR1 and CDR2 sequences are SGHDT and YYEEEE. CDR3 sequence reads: CASSPNFDFGYTF. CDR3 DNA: TGTGCCAGCAGCCCAAATTTCGATTTTGGCTACACCTTC.

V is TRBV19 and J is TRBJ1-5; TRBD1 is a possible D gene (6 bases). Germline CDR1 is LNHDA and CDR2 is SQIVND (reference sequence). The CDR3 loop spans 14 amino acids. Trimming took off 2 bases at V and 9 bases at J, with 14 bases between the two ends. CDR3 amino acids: CASSIQQGFGPQHF. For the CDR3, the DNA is TGTGCCAGTAGTATACAGCAGGGGTTCGGGCCCCAGCATTTT.

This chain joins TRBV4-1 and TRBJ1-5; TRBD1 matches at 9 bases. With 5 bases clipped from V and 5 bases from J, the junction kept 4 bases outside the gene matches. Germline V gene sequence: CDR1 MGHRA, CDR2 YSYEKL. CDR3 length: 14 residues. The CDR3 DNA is TGCGCCAGCAGCTCGGGACAGGGCGATCAGCCCCAGCATTTT. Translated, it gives CASSSGQGDQPQHF.